This T cell receptor beta chain stems from a study of immune evolution from preneoplasia to lung adenocarcinoma. Study-wide results and caveats: Top clone frequencies peaked in normal lung, apparently declining through invasive adenocarcinoma.

Repertoires were generated with immunoSEQ multiplex PCR, while TCRdb's copy carries only in-frame clones and drops some. The sample includes approximately 4,200 clones, more than 60% of them seen just once. Regarding this clone: Its antigen is unknown.

V lost 6 bases and J 4 bases, leaving 13 bases between the germline ends. The CDR3 consists of 13 residues. Germline CDR1 reads MNHEY; CDR2 reads SMNVEV (reference sequence). The sequence was collected from a donor at least 70 years old with lung adenocarcinoma. Sequencing used FFPE adjacent normal lung tissue. The chain uses TRBV27 and TRBJ2-7; tentative D call: TRBD2 (6 bases). The CDR3 nucleotides are TGTGCCAGCAGCCCCCGGGGGAGTTACGAGCAGTACTTC. Protein: CASSPRGSYEQYF.